This TCR beta chain was sequenced during a study of shared clonotypes between healthy human individuals. Trimming took off 3 bases at V and 4 bases at J, with 12 bases between the two ends. CDR1 is SGDLS, CDR2 YYNGEE, per germline. This CDR3 has 14 residues. Sequencing used immunoSEQ multiplex PCR; TCRdb keeps in-frame clones, though not all of them. The sample includes roughly 330,000 clones, around 67% of them seen just once. The source material was memory CD4+ T cells sorted from blood. The subset is: CD45RA-negative fraction. J is TRBJ2-3 and V is TRBV9; possible D gene TRBD2, 5 bases. The sequence derives from a young man in good health. CDR3 loop: CASSATSLSDTQYF. The DNA of the CDR3 is TGTGCCAGCAGCGCAACTAGTTTGTCAGATACGCAGTATTTT.